The 27 T cell receptor beta chains below were found in one sample sequenced in a study of T cells after yellow fever vaccination (dated by TCRdb to between 2017 and 2020). Library generation was performed with 5' RACE. The instrument given in TCRdb is Illumina HiSeq 2500. TCRdb reanalyzed the raw reads on its own, using fastp at Q25 for trimming and MiXCR for clone calling, and kept in-frame beta chains. Each CDR3 protein gets just one entry, which takes the most common genes and DNA from the rows behind it. The sample has under 200,000 distinct CDR3 sequences on record, 6.5% to 8.5% of them singletons. The leading ten clones occupy over 2% of the sample. The treatment or condition label, as the study defines it: live attenuated yellow fever vaccine strain. Sample: CD4+ T cells sorted from PBMCs, taken 5 days after the first yellow fever vaccination. These receptor sequences come from a man aged 18-30 years who received the YFV17D yellow fever vaccine.

There are many counts of this clonotype. The J gene is TRBJ1-4, the V gene TRBV20-1, with TRBD1 identical over 9 bases. Germline loops: CDR1 DFQATT, CDR2 SNEGSKA (reference sequence). The CDR3 is 13 amino acids. With V trimmed by 6 bases and J by 7 bases, 6 bases remained unmatched. CDR3: CSARTGVSEKLFF. The CDR3 DNA is TGCAGTGCCCGGACAGGGGTCAGTGAAAAACTGTTTTTT.

The genes are TRBV7-9 and TRBJ2-2; D assignment may be TRBD1 or TRBD2 (5 bases each). The V gene lost 5 bases and the J gene lost 0 bases, with 10 bases spanning the gap. Looked up from germline, CDR1 is SEHNR and CDR2 is FQNEAQ (reference sequence). CDR3 size: 15 residues. For the CDR3, the DNA is TGTGCCAGCAGCCAGGGACGGGCGAACACCGGGGAGCTGTTTTTT. It specifies CASSQGRANTGELFF.

The table lists this clonotype with many counts. The V and J genes are TRBV28 and TRBJ2-7; no reliable D call. Germline loops: CDR1 MDHEN, CDR2 SYDVKM. The CDR3 consists of 14 residues. V lost 2 bases and J 2 bases, leaving 10 bases between the germline ends. The CDR3 loop reads CASSLVTYPYEQYV. The CDR3 DNA sequence: TGTGCCAGCAGTTTAGTCACCTATCCCTACGAGCAGTACGTC.

This clonotype was seen ten or more times. The chain carries TRBV10-3 and TRBJ2-2; TRBD1 agrees at 9 bases. The CDR3 sequence is 15 residues long. CDR1 and CDR2 from the germline V gene are ENHRY and SYGVKD. Trimming at V came to 6 bases and at J to 6 bases, leaving 8 bases not matched to a gene. The CDR3 nucleotides are TGTGCCATCAGGGAAAGACAGGGGGTGGCCGGGGAGCTGTTTTTT. It codes for CAIRERQGVAGELFF.

The sample holds many counts of this clonotype. The chain is built from TRBV4-2 and TRBJ2-3, with 12 nucleotides matching TRBD1. The germline V gene has CDR1 LGHNA and CDR2 YNFKEQ. The CDR3 has 18 amino acids. V was clipped by 3 bases and J by 6 bases; unmatched bases: 13. The CDR3 DNA sequence: TGTGCCAGCAGCCATGCACTGCCGGGACAGGGGGCAGGGGATACGCAGTATTTT. It yields the protein CASSHALPGQGAGDTQYF.

The table lists this clonotype with many counts. This rearrangement joins TRBV7-2 to TRBJ2-1; 13 bases agree with TRBD2. CDR1 and CDR2 from the germline V gene are SGHTA and FQGNSA. Unmatched junction bases numbered 10, after V lost 6 bases and J lost 5 bases. CDR3 length equals 17 residues. The CDR3 DNA reads TGTGCCAGCAGGCTTGGTACTAGCGGGGGGGCCCACAATGAGCAGTTCTTC. This codes for CASRLGTSGGAHNEQFF.

This clonotype was seen repeatedly, ten times or more. The chain recombines TRBV6-5 with TRBJ2-5; 11 bases align to TRBD1. The CDR3 is 16 amino acids. V shed 0 bases and J 6 bases; nucleotides not matched to a gene: 6. CDR1 and CDR2 (germline): MNHEY, SVGAGI. CDR3 residues: CASSYSGQGVPQTQYF. The CDR3 DNA is TGTGCCAGCAGTTACTCGGGACAGGGGGTCCCCCAGACCCAGTACTTC.

This clonotype appeared many times. The gene calls are TRBV7-9 and TRBJ1-2; 10 positions match TRBD1. The CDR3 is 15 residues long. CDR1 and CDR2 from the germline V gene are SEHNR and FQNEAQ (reference sequence). V lost 5 bases and J lost 2; bases outside the gene matches: 5. CDR3 in amino acids: CASSLDRGQNYGYTF. For the CDR3, the DNA is TGTGCCAGCAGCCTCGACAGGGGGCAAAACTATGGCTACACCTTC.

This clonotype was counted between two and nine times. The gene calls are TRBV4-3 and TRBJ2-2, with TRBD2 identical over 8 bases. After removal of 5 bases from V and 4 bases from J, the junction contained 12 bases not matched to a gene. The CDR3 is made up of 17 amino acids. Germline lookup yields CDR1 LGHNA and CDR2 YSLEER. Here the CDR3 reads CASSVQPTGGATGELFF. In DNA, the CDR3 is TGCGCCAGCAGCGTACAACCCACGGGGGGGGCCACCGGGGAGCTGTTTTTT.

This clonotype was observed many times. CDR3 nucleotides: TGCGCCAGCAGAGGAGGGTACGAGCAGTACTTC. Its protein product is CASRGGYEQYF. The chain is built from TRBV5-1 and TRBJ2-7; D possibly corresponds to TRBD2 (6 bases). The CDR3 has 11 residues. Trimming removed 5 bases at V and 4 bases at J, with 7 bases between. CDR1 is SGHRS and CDR2 is YFSETQ in the germline V gene.

In this sample, this clonotype turned up many times. The rearrangement uses TRBV6-2 or TRBV6-3 and TRBJ1-1; D is perhaps TRBD1 (5 bases). This CDR3 has 13 residues. V was pared by 5 bases and J by 0 bases, with 7 bases between. The V gene's germline CDR1 is MNHEY and CDR2 SVGEGT. The CDR3 is CASSPRVNTEAFF. The CDR3 coding sequence is TGTGCCAGCAGTCCCAGGGTGAACACTGAAGCTTTCTTT.

This clonotype has a count of ten or more. V usage is TRBV6-5 and J usage is TRBJ1-5; 9 bases align to TRBD1. Unmatched junction bases numbered 8, after V lost 6 bases and J lost 8 bases. Germline-derived CDR1 and CDR2 are MNHEY and SVGAGI. This CDR3 has 14 residues. CDR3 nucleotides: TGTGCCAGCAGCCTACGGACAGGGGATAAGCCCCAGCATTTT. Its translation: CASSLRTGDKPQHF.

This clonotype occurred a few times. The chain employs TRBV27 and TRBJ2-7; perhaps TRBD2 as D (5 bases). CDR3 length equals 13 residues. The ends were cut back, 6 bases at V and 6 bases at J, with 15 bases in the middle. Germline V CDR1 and CDR2: MNHEY, SMNVEV (reference sequence). The CDR3 DNA reads TGTGCCAGCAGGCGGGCAGCGTGGGGCGAGCAGTACTTC. It is translated as CASRRAAWGEQYF.

CDR3 residues: CSAPRGKETQYF. The DNA for the CDR3 is TGCAGTGCCCCGCGCGGAAAAGAGACCCAGTACTTC. The V gene is TRBV20-1, the J gene TRBJ2-5, with D uncertain. The CDR3 is 12 residues long. Germline CDR1 DFQATT, CDR2 SNEGSKA (reference sequence). V gave up 6 bases and J gave up 3 bases, with 11 bases separating them.

This clonotype was counted ten times or more. V gene TRBV7-8 combines with J gene TRBJ2-1; D is unresolved. This CDR3 spans 15 amino acids. Looked up from germline, CDR1 is SGHVS and CDR2 is FQNEAQ. Trimming stripped 2 bases from V and 4 bases from J, with 12 bases between. CDR3 coding DNA: TGTGCCAGCAGCTTAAGGGCGGAGACTTACAATGAGCAGTTCTTC. Translation gives CASSLRAETYNEQFF. Together with reference TRBV7-8 and TRBJ2-1, the CDR3 gives the full variable domain: GAGVSQSPRYKVAKRGQDVALRCDPISGHVSLFWYQQALGQGPEFLTYFQNEAQLDKSGLPSDRFFAERPEGSVSTLKIQRTQQEDSAVYLCASSLRAETYNEQFFGPGTRLTVL.

This clonotype was observed a handful of times. The chain carries TRBV20-1 and TRBJ1-2; 8 bases match TRBD1. This CDR3 spans 14 amino acids. Germline-derived CDR1 and CDR2 are DFQATT and SNEGSKA (reference sequence). V lost 6 bases, J lost 3 bases, and 9 bases stayed unmatched. CDR3 loop: CSAPDRGRDYGYTF. CDR3 bases: TGCAGTGCGCCAGACAGGGGTAGAGACTATGGCTACACCTTC.

About this clonotype: Compared with germline, one end of the junction differs, possibly owing to a read error. This rearrangement joins TRBV7-7 to TRBJ2-2; D could derive from TRBD1 or TRBD2 (5 bases each). The CDR3 has 17 residues. Germline V gene sequence: CDR1 SSHAT, CDR2 FNYEAQ (reference sequence). The CDR3 nucleotides are TGTGCTAGCAGCCCAATTACCGGGACCGTAAACACCGGGGAGCTGTTTTTT. Its protein product is CASSPITGTVNTGELFF.

This clonotype has a count of ten or more. The chain carries TRBV28 and TRBJ1-3, with D perhaps TRBD1 (5 bases). The CDR3 runs to 15 residues. Trimming removed 6 bases at V and 2 bases at J, with 14 bases between. The germline V gene has CDR1 MDHEN and CDR2 SYDVKM. The DNA for the CDR3 is TGTGCCAGCAGCCTGGCCGGGGCAGCTGGAAACACCATATATTTT. Amino acids: CASSLAGAAGNTIYF.

This clonotype was seen many times. The V call is TRBV4-3, the J call TRBJ2-1; D gene ambiguous. The CDR3 covers 13 residues. Germline values: CDR1 LGHNA, CDR2 YSLEER. V was pared by 0 bases and J by 8 bases, with 8 bases between. CDR3 DNA: TGCGCCAGCAGCCAAGAGATCCAGGATGAGCAGTTCTTC. It is translated as CASSQEIQDEQFF.

This clonotype was counted a few times. This chain uses TRBV6-2 or TRBV6-3 with TRBJ1-1, with unresolved D. V lost 2 bases and J lost 1, with 8 bases in between. Germline loops: CDR1 MNHEY, CDR2 SVGEGT. The CDR3 runs to 14 residues. This CDR3 reads CASSYGRRNTEAFF. Here the CDR3 DNA reads TGTGCCAGCAGTTACGGCAGGAGGAACACTGAAGCTTTCTTT.

V gene TRBV5-1 combines with J gene TRBJ2-2; unclear D gene. CDR3 length: 13 residues. V shed 1 base and J shed 7 bases, with 8 bases lying between them. Germline lookup yields CDR1 SGHRS and CDR2 YFSETQ. CDR3 coding DNA: TGCGCCAGCAGCTTGCTGGCTTTCGGGGAGCTGTTTTTT. Translation: CASSLLAFGELFF. Supplemented by reference TRBV5-1 and TRBJ2-2, the full variable domain reads KAGVTQTPRYLIKTRGQQVTLSCSPISGHRSVSWYQQTPGQGLQFLFEYFSETQRNKGNFPGRFSGRQFSNSRSEMNVSTLELGDSALYLCASSLLAFGELFFGEGSRLTVL.

This clonotype came up a few times. The rearrangement joins TRBV7-8 to TRBJ2-5; D possibly corresponds to TRBD1 (5 bases). Deletions cut 6 bases from V and 1 base from J, with 9 bases between. The CDR3 loop spans 13 amino acids. Germline-derived CDR1 and CDR2 are SGHVS and FQNEAQ. The CDR3, as DNA: TGTGCCAGCAGACGGCAGGGCCAAGAGACCCAGTACTTC. Residues: CASRRQGQETQYF. The full variable domain, in which reference TRBV7-8 and TRBJ2-5 provide the parts outside the CDR3, is GAGVSQSPRYKVAKRGQDVALRCDPISGHVSLFWYQQALGQGPEFLTYFQNEAQLDKSGLPSDRFFAERPEGSVSTLKIQRTQQEDSAVYLCASRRQGQETQYFGPGTRLLVL.

As to this clonotype: This may arise from a read error, as a much more abundant clone is one base away. This sequence joins TRBV3-1 and TRBJ2-1, with 7 bases aligning to TRBD1. The CDR3 runs to 15 residues. Germline CDR1 is LGHDT and CDR2 is YNNKEL (reference sequence). The CDR3: CATSPGTAPDNEQFF. The DNA for the CDR3 is TGTGCCACCAGCCCCGGGACAGCACCCGACAATGAGCAGTTCTTC.

The chain recombines TRBV12-3 or TRBV12-4 with TRBJ2-1; 8 bases align to TRBD2. CDR3 length: 15 residues. The trim removed 0 bases at V and 8 bases at J, leaving 6 bases unmatched. The CDR3, as DNA: TGTGCCAGCAGTTTAGCCGGGACTAGTCTCGATGAGCAGTTCTTC. Amino acid sequence: CASSLAGTSLDEQFF.

The CDR3 DNA reads TGCGCCACCGAGGGACACGTACTTAATAATTCACCCCTCCACTTT. Translation gives CATEGHVLNNSPLHF. This chain connects TRBV5-1 to TRBJ1-6; weak D call: TRBD1 (6 bases). CDR1 and CDR2 from the germline V gene are SGHRS and YFSETQ. The CDR3 covers 15 residues. Trimming took 9 bases from V and 5 from J, leaving 18 bases between them.

The DNA of the CDR3 is TGTGCCAGCAGCTCCCAGCCAACTATGGGGGGCCAGCCCCAGCATTTT. It translates to CASSSQPTMGGQPQHF. The chain links TRBV7-6 to TRBJ1-5; weak D call: TRBD1 (6 bases). The CDR3 has 16 residues. The V gene lost 4 bases and the J gene lost 7 bases, with 20 bases spanning the gap. Germline V gene sequence: CDR1 SGHVS, CDR2 FNYEAQ. The complete variable domain, with remaining parts taken from reference TRBV7-6 and TRBJ1-5, reads GAGVSQSPRYKVTKRGQDVALRCDPISGHVSLYWYRQALGQGPEFLTYFNYEAQQDKSGLPNDRFSAERPEGSISTLTIQRTEQRDSAMYRCASSSQPTMGGQPQHFGDGTRLSIL.

This rearrangement joins TRBV20-1 to TRBJ2-4; 7 bases are a match to TRBD2. This CDR3 is 14 amino acids long. CDR1 is DFQATT, CDR2 SNEGSKA, per germline (reference sequence). V lost 6 bases and J lost 8; bases outside the gene matches: 13. Here the CDR3 reads CSAGTNKFGDIQYF. The CDR3, as DNA: TGCAGTGCCGGGACTAATAAATTCGGGGACATTCAGTACTTC.